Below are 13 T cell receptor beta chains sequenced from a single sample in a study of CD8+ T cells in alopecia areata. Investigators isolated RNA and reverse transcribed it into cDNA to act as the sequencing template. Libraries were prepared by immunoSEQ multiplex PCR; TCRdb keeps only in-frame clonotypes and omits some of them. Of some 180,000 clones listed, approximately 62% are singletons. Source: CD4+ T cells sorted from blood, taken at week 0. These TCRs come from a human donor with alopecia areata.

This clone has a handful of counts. The CDR3 DNA follows: TGTGCCAGCAGCCGACAACGACTCTACGAGCAGTACTTC. Residues: CASSRQRLYEQYF. This sequence joins TRBV5-6 and TRBJ2-7; D is uncertain. The CDR3 contains 13 residues. V was trimmed by 4 bases and J by 3 bases, leaving 11 bases between them. Per germline, CDR1 SGHDT and CDR2 YYEEEE.

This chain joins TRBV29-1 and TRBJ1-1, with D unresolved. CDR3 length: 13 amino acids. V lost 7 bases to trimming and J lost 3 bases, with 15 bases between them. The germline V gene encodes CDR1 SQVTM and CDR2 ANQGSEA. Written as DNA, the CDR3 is TGCAGCGCTCGCCCCGGGCTGGACACTGAAGCTTTCTTT. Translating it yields CSARPGLDTEAFF.

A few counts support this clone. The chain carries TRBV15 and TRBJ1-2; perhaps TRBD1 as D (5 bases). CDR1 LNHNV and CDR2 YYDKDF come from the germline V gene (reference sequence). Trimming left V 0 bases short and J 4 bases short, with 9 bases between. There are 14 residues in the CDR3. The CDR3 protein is CATSREAGPYGYTF. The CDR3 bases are TGTGCCACCAGCAGAGAGGCAGGGCCCTATGGCTACACCTTC.

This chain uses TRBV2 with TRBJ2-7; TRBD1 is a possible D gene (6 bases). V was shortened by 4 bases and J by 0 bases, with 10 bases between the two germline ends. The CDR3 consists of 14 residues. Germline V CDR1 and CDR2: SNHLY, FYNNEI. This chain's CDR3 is CASSASQGSYEQYF. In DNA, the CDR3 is TGTGCCAGCAGTGCGTCACAGGGCTCCTACGAGCAGTACTTC.

The CDR3 bases are TGTGCCAGCAGCGCCCGAAGGGGAAACATTCAGTACTTC. Its protein product is CASSARRGNIQYF. The chain links TRBV6-5 to TRBJ2-4; D is possibly TRBD1 (5 bases). Germline CDR1 and CDR2: MNHEY and SVGAGI. V gave up 6 bases and J gave up 6 bases, with 12 bases separating them. The CDR3 contains 13 residues.

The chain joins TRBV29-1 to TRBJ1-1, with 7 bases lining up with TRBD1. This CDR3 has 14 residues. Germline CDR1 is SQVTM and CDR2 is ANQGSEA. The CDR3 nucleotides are TGCGAAGCGTTGACCCAGGGGGTGGGCACTGAAGCTTTCTTT. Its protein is CEALTQGVGTEAFF. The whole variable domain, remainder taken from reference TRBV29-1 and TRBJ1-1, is SAVISQKPSRDICQRGTSLTIQCQVDSQVTMMFWYRQQPGQSLTLIATANQGSEATYESGFVIDKFPISRPNLTFSTLTVSNMSPEDSSIYLCEALTQGVGTEAFFGQGTRLTVV.

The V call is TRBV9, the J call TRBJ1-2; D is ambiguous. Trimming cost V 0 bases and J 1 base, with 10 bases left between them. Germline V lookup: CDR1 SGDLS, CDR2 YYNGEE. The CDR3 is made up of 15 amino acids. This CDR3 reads CASSVEQSLNYGYTF. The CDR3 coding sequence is TGTGCCAGCAGCGTAGAACAGTCCCTTAACTATGGCTACACCTTC.

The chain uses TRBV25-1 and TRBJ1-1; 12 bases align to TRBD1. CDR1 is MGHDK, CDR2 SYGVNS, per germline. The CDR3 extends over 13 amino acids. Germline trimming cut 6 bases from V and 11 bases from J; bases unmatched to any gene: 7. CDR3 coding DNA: TGTGCCAGCAGCGCCGGGACAGGGGGCCAGGCTTTCTTT. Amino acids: CASSAGTGGQAFF.

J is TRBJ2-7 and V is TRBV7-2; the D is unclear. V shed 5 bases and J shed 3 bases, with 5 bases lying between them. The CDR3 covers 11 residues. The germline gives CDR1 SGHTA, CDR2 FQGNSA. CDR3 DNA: TGTGCCAGCAGCACCGTCTACGAGCAGTACTTC. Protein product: CASSTVYEQYF.

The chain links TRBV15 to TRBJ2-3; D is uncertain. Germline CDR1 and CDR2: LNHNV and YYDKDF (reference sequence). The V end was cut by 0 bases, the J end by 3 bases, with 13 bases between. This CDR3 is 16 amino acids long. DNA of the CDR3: TGTGCCACCAGCAGAGATAAGACGGCCAAGACAGATACGCAGTATTTT. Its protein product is CATSRDKTAKTDTQYF.

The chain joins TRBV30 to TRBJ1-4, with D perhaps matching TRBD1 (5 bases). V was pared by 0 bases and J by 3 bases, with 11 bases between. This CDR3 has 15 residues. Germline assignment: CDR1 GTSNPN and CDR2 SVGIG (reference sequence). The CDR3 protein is CAWSVSGRANEKLFF. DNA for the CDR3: TGTGCCTGGAGTGTCTCCGGCAGGGCTAATGAAAAACTGTTTTTT.

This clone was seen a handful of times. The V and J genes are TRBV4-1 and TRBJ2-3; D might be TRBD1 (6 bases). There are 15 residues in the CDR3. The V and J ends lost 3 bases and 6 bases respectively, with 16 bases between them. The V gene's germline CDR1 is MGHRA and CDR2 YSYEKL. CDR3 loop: CASSQSTGFIDTQYF. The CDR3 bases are TGCGCCAGCAGCCAGAGTACAGGGTTTATCGATACGCAGTATTTT.

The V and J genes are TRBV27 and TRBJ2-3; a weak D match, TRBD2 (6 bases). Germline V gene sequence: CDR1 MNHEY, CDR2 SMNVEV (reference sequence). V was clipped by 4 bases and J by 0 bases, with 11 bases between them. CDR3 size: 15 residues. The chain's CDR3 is CASSYSGTSTDTQYF. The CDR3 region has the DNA TGTGCCAGCAGTTATAGCGGAACTAGCACAGATACGCAGTATTTT.